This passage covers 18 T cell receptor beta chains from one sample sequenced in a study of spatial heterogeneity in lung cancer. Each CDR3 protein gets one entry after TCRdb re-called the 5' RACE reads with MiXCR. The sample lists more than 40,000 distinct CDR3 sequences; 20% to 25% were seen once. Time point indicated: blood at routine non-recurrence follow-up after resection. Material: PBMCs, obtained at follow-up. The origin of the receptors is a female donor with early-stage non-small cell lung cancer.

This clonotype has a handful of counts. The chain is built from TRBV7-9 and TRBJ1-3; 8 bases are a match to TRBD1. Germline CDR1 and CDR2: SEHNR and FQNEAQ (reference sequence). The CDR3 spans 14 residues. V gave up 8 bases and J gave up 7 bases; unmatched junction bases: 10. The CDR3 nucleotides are TGTGCCAGCGGAGGACAGGGAGGATGGAACACCATATATTTT. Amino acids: CASGGQGGWNTIYF.

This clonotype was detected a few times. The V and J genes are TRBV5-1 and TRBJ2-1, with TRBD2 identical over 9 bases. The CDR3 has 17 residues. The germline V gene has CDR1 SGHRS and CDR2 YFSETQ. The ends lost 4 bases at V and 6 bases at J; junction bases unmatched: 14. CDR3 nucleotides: TGCGCCAGCAGCAGAATGGCCGGGACTAGCTTATTCAATGAGCAGTTCTTC. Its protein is CASSRMAGTSLFNEQFF.

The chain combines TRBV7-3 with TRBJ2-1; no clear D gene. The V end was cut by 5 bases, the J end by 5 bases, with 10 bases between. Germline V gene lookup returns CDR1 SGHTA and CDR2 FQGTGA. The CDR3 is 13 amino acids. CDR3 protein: CASSTGFHNEQFF. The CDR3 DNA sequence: TGTGCCAGCAGCACGGGTTTCCACAATGAGCAGTTCTTC.

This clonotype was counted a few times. The CDR3 DNA reads TGTGCCAGCAGCCAAGTAGCGGGAGCTCCCACAGATACGCAGTATTTT. Amino acid sequence: CASSQVAGAPTDTQYF. This chain uses TRBV3-1 with TRBJ2-3, with 9 nucleotides matching TRBD2. Germline CDR1 reads LGHDT; CDR2 reads YNNKEL (reference sequence). J was trimmed by 2 bases and V by 1 base; bases with no gene match: 4. CDR3 length equals 16 residues.

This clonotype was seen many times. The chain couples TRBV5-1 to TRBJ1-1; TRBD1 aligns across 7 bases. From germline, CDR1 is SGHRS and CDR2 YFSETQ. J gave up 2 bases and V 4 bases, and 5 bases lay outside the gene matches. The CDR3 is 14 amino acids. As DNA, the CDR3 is TGCGCCAGCAGCCAACAGGGGAGAAACACTGAAGCTTTCTTT. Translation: CASSQQGRNTEAFF.

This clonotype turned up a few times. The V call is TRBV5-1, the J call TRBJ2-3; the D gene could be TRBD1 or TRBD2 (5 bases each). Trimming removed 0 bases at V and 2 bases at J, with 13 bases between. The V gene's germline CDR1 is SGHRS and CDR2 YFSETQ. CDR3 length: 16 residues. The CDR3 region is CASSLAGPSYTDTQYF. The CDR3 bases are TGCGCCAGCAGCTTGGCGGGGCCTAGCTACACAGATACGCAGTATTTT.

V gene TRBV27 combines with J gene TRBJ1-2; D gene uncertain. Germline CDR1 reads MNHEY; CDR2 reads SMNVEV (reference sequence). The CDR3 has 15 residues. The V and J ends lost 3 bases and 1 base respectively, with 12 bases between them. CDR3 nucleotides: TGTGCCAGCAGTTTTTCCCCTGGGCATAACTATGGCTACACCTTC. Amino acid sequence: CASSFSPGHNYGYTF.

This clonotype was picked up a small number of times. The CDR3 reads CASIDRSSYEQYF. Here the CDR3 DNA reads TGTGCCAGCATTGACAGGAGCTCCTACGAGCAGTACTTC. The chain joins TRBV6-5 to TRBJ2-7, with D perhaps TRBD1 (6 bases). This CDR3 is 13 amino acids long. CDR1 MNHEY and CDR2 SVGAGI come from the germline V gene. The V gene lost 7 bases and the J gene lost 0 bases, with 10 bases spanning the gap.

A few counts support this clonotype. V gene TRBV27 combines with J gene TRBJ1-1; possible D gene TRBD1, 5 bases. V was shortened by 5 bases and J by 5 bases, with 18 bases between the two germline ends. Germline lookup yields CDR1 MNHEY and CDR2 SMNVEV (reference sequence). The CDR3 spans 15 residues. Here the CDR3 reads CASSLSPTARTEAFF. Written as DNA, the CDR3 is TGTGCCAGCAGTCTCTCCCCGACAGCCCGAACTGAAGCTTTCTTT.

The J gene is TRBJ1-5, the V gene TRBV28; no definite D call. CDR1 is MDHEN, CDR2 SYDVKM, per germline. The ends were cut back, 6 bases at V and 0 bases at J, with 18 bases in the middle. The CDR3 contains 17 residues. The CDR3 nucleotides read TGTGCCAGCAGCTTACCTTCCGGCGAGTATAGCAATCAGCCCCAGCATTTT. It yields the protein CASSLPSGEYSNQPQHF.

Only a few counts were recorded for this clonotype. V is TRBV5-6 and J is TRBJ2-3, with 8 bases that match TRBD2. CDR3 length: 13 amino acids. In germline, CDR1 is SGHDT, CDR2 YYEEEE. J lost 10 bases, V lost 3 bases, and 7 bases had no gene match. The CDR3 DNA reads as TGTGCCAGCAGCTCGAGCGGGAGCGGGGCGCAGTATTTT. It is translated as CASSSSGSGAQYF.

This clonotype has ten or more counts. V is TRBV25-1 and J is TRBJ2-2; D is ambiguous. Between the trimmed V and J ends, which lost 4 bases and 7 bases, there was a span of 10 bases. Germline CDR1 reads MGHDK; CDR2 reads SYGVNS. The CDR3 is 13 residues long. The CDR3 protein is CASSVTRYGELFF. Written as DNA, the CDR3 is TGTGCCAGCAGTGTGACGCGCTACGGGGAGCTGTTTTTT.

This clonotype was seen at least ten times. In DNA form, the CDR3 reads TGCAGTGCTAGGGACAATACTAACTATGGCTACACCTTC. Its protein is CSARDNTNYGYTF. This rearrangement joins TRBV20-1 to TRBJ1-2, with D perhaps matching TRBD1 (5 bases). With 3 bases removed from V and 0 bases from J, the gap between germline ends came to 8 bases. The CDR3 length is 13 residues. CDR1 and CDR2 (germline): DFQATT, SNEGSKA (reference sequence).

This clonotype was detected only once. The CDR3 DNA reads as TGCGCCAGCAGTCGGGACAACACTGAAGCTTTCTTT. Translating gives CASSRDNTEAFF. This rearrangement joins TRBV5-1 to TRBJ1-1; D perhaps matches TRBD1 (5 bases). The V gene lost 5 bases and the J gene lost 2 bases, with 7 bases spanning the gap. CDR3 length: 12 residues. Germline V gene data show CDR1 as SGHRS and CDR2 as YFSETQ. Together with reference TRBV5-1 and TRBJ1-1, the CDR3 gives the full variable domain: KAGVTQTPRYLIKTRGQQVTLSCSPISGHRSVSWYQQTPGQGLQFLFEYFSETQRNKGNFPGRFSGRQFSNSRSEMNVSTLELGDSALYLCASSRDNTEAFFGQGTRLTVV.

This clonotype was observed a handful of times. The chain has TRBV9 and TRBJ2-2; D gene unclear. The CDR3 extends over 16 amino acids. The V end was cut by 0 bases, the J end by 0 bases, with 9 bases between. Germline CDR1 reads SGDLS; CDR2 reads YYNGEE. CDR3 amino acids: CASSVGSPPNTGELFF. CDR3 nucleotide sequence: TGTGCCAGCAGCGTAGGGTCGCCTCCGAACACCGGGGAGCTGTTTTTT.

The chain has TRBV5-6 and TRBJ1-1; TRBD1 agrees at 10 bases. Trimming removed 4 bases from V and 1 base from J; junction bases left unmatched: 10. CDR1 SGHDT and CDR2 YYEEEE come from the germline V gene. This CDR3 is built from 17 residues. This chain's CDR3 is CASSIMGQGKGNTEAFF. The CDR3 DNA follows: TGTGCCAGCAGCATAATGGGACAGGGGAAAGGGAACACTGAAGCTTTCTTT.

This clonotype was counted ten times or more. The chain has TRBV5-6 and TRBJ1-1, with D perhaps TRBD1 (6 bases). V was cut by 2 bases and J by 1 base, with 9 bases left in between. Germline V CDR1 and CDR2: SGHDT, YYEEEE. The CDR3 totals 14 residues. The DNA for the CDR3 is TGTGCCAGCAGCTTCGAACAGGGGAACACTGAAGCTTTCTTT. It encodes CASSFEQGNTEAFF.

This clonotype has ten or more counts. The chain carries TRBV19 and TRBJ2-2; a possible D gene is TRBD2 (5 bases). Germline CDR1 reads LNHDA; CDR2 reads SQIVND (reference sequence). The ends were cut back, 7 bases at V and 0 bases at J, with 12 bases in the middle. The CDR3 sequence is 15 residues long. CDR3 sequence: CASNPGVANTGELFF. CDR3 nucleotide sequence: TGTGCCAGTAACCCCGGGGTGGCGAACACCGGGGAGCTGTTTTTT.